The next 27 T cell receptor beta chains were all read from a single sample in a study of T cells after yellow fever vaccination. TCRdb itself ran the 5' RACE reads through MiXCR, one entry per CDR3 protein. The sample consists of around 360,000 distinct CDR3 sequences, more than 9% of them appearing once. The input for sequencing was PBMCs, taken on the day of the first yellow fever vaccination. The receptors shown here come from a man aged 18 to 30 who received the YFV17D yellow fever vaccine.

This chain links TRBV18 with TRBJ2-7; 7 bases map to TRBD1. This CDR3 region has 16 residues. With V trimmed by 6 bases and J by 0 bases, 11 bases remained unmatched. Germline-derived CDR1 and CDR2 are KGHSH and LQKENI. CDR3 DNA: TGTGCCAGCTCCCTGGCCGGGACAGCAGCCTCCTACGAGCAGTACTTC. Residues: CASSLAGTAASYEQYF.

The chain joins TRBV12-3 or TRBV12-4 to TRBJ1-4, with 7 bases that match TRBD1. V lost 7 bases to trimming and J lost 2 bases; unmatched junction nucleotides: 7. The CDR3 loop spans 15 amino acids. CDR3 in amino acids: CASTLRDSTNEKLFF. The CDR3 DNA reads as TGTGCCAGCACCCTTCGGGACAGTACTAATGAAAAACTGTTTTTT.

There are a few counts of this clonotype. The V gene is TRBV15, the J gene TRBJ1-2, with TRBD1 as a possible D gene (5 bases). CDR3 length equals 14 residues. Trimming cost V 3 bases and J 4 bases, with 12 bases left between them. Looked up from germline, CDR1 is LNHNV and CDR2 is YYDKDF (reference sequence). The CDR3 loop is CATSSLPGAYGYTF. DNA of the CDR3: TGTGCCACCAGCAGCCTACCCGGGGCCTATGGCTACACCTTC.

The chain employs TRBV20-1 and TRBJ2-7, with 8 bases identical to TRBD2. The V gene end was trimmed by 6 bases and the J gene end by 5 bases; junction bases not matched to a gene: 12. The germline gives CDR1 DFQATT, CDR2 SNEGSKA (reference sequence). The CDR3 sequence is 14 residues long. The CDR3 is CSAVSGGAIHEQYV. The CDR3 nucleotides are TGCAGTGCGGTCTCCGGGGGGGCCATCCACGAGCAGTACGTC.

The chain combines TRBV28 with TRBJ2-3, with TRBD1 matching over 8 bases. The CDR3 has 16 amino acids. The J segment lost 3 bases and the V segment lost 5 bases, leaving 10 bases of the junction unmatched. The germline CDR1 and CDR2 sequences are MDHEN and SYDVKM. In DNA, the CDR3 is TGTGCCAGCAGTCCAAATATCAGGGGGCGGACAGATACGCAGTATTTT. It yields the protein CASSPNIRGRTDTQYF.

The rearrangement joins TRBV5-1 to TRBJ2-6; D ambiguous. CDR3 length: 14 amino acids. Germline assignment: CDR1 SGHRS and CDR2 YFSETQ. V gave up 3 bases and J gave up 3 bases, with 7 bases separating them. CDR3 nucleotide sequence: TGCGCCAGCAGCTGGGTGGGTGGGGCCAACGTCCTGACTTTC. It encodes CASSWVGGANVLTF.

The rearrangement joins TRBV6-4 to TRBJ2-1; D may be TRBD1 or TRBD2 (5 bases each). Trimming stripped 4 bases from V and 1 base from J, with 14 bases between. Germline values: CDR1 MRHNA, CDR2 SNTAGT. CDR3 size: 16 residues. CDR3 sequence (DNA): TGTGCCAGCAGTGGCCCAGGGCCGGGGTCCTACAATGAGCAGTTCTTC. The encoded protein is CASSGPGPGSYNEQFF.

This chain joins TRBV14 and TRBJ1-6, with D possibly being TRBD1 (6 bases). Per germline, CDR1 SGHDN and CDR2 FVKESK. CDR3 size: 20 residues. Trimming cost V 2 bases and J 1 base, with 21 bases left between them. The DNA for the CDR3 is TGTGCCAGCAGCCAACCCACGGGACTCTTAAGGGGGTCCTATAATTCACCCCTCCACTTT. Protein product: CASSQPTGLLRGSYNSPLHF.

This clonotype has more than one count but fewer than ten. The rearrangement joins TRBV11-2 to TRBJ1-4; D remains ambiguous. Trimming stripped 4 bases from V and 0 bases from J, with 9 bases between. Germline V gene data show CDR1 as SGHAT and CDR2 as FQNNGV. This CDR3 comprises 15 residues. CDR3 in DNA: TGTGCCAGCAGCTCGCTCGGGGCAACTAATGAAAAACTGTTTTTT. Residues: CASSSLGATNEKLFF.

The chain couples TRBV6-5 to TRBJ2-7; D is ambiguous. The CDR3 contains 13 residues. Germline V gene sequence: CDR1 MNHEY, CDR2 SVGAGI. DNA for the CDR3: TGTGCCAGCAGTTACTCGGTACCGGGCCCACGGAACGTC. This encodes CASSYSVPGPRNV.

The table lists this clonotype with a few counts. V is TRBV3-1 and J is TRBJ1-3; D is ambiguous. Germline V gene data show CDR1 as LGHDT and CDR2 as YNNKEL (reference sequence). V was cut by 1 base and J by 4 bases, with 8 bases left in between. This CDR3 is built from 14 residues. The CDR3 is CASSQGFVGNTIYF. CDR3 DNA: TGTGCCAGCAGCCAAGGTTTTGTCGGAAACACCATATATTTT.

The chain recombines TRBV29-1 with TRBJ2-3, with 13 nucleotides matching TRBD2. Germline lookup yields CDR1 SQVTM and CDR2 ANQGSEA. J lost 7 bases, V lost 6 bases, and 10 bases had no gene match. This CDR3 spans 15 amino acids. Written as DNA, the CDR3 is TGCAGCGTCCGACCGGGACTAGCGGGGTACAATACGCAGTATTTT. This gives the protein CSVRPGLAGYNTQYF.

The V gene is TRBV20-1, the J gene TRBJ2-1, with a tentative D call TRBD1 (5 bases). Germline CDR1 reads DFQATT; CDR2 reads SNEGSKA (reference sequence). The CDR3 has 14 residues. Trimming stripped 5 bases from V and 9 bases from J, with 20 bases between. CDR3 DNA: TGCAGTGCTTCTTCAGGGCAGGGTGTGAGTGAGCAGTTCTTC. Translation gives CSASSGQGVSEQFF.

This clonotype has a handful of counts. The gene calls are TRBV4-1 and TRBJ2-2, with 9 bases identical to TRBD1. CDR3 length equals 15 residues. The junction had 6 bases not matched to a gene; V was cut back by 5 bases and J by 5 bases. Germline lookup yields CDR1 MGHRA and CDR2 YSYEKL. CDR3 amino acids: CASSITGGGTGELFF. In nucleotides, the CDR3 is TGCGCCAGCAGCATAACAGGGGGCGGGACCGGGGAGCTGTTTTTT.

A word on this clonotype: The germline gene is not matched at one end of the junction; a read error may be the cause. The chain is built from TRBV7-7 and TRBJ1-2; 7 nucleotides agree with TRBD1. The CDR3 is 18 residues long. The V gene's germline CDR1 is SSHAT and CDR2 FNYEAQ (reference sequence). The CDR3 DNA reads TGTGCTAGCAGCTTATATCCCTCGGTGGGACAGCCCAACTATGGCTACACCTTC. Its protein is CASSLYPSVGQPNYGYTF.

This clonotype was seen a handful of times. The rearrangement uses TRBV19 and TRBJ1-1; the D gene is possibly TRBD1 (5 bases). The length of the CDR3 is 16 residues. Deletions cut 0 bases from V and 5 bases from J, with 16 bases between. Per the germline V gene, CDR1 is LNHDA and CDR2 is SQIVND (reference sequence). CDR3 DNA sequence: TGTGCCAGTAGTATAGATCCGGGACGGATTAGGACTGAAGCTTTCTTT. Translating gives CASSIDPGRIRTEAFF.

CDR3 coding DNA: TGTGCCAGCAGCTCCCAACAGGGACCATACGAGCAGTACTTC. Its translation: CASSSQQGPYEQYF. V usage is TRBV12-3 or TRBV12-4 and J usage is TRBJ2-7; possibly TRBD1 for D (6 bases). V dropped 6 bases and J dropped 4 bases, with 16 bases sitting between them. The CDR3 consists of 14 residues.

This clonotype has more than one count but fewer than ten. V gene TRBV14 combines with J gene TRBJ1-1; D is perhaps TRBD1 (6 bases). There are 14 residues in the CDR3. Trimming cost V 0 bases and J 11 bases, with 16 bases left between them. Germline CDR1 is SGHDN and CDR2 is FVKESK. In DNA, the CDR3 is TGTGCCAGCAGCCAAGAGGAGGGGGATCCAGATGCTTTCTTT. Amino acid sequence: CASSQEEGDPDAFF. Filled out from reference TRBV14 and TRBJ1-1, the complete variable domain reads EAGVTQFPSHSVIEKGQTVTLRCDPISGHDNLYWYRRVMGKEIKFLLHFVKESKQDESGMPNNRFLAERTGGTYSTLKVQPAELEDSGVYFCASSQEEGDPDAFFGQGTRLTVV.

At least ten counts were recorded for this clonotype. The CDR3 loop is CASSQGQQNIQYF. The CDR3 nucleotides are TGCGCCAGCAGCCAAGGGCAGCAAAACATTCAGTACTTC. The V gene is TRBV4-3, the J gene TRBJ2-4; no firm D call. V was trimmed by 1 base and J by 5 bases, leaving 6 bases between them. Germline V CDR1 and CDR2: LGHNA, YSLEER. CDR3 length: 13 residues.

This clonotype was counted only a few times. The chain joins TRBV24-1 to TRBJ2-4, with D perhaps TRBD1 or TRBD2 (5 bases each). The CDR3 length is 17 residues. Looked up from germline, CDR1 is KGHDR and CDR2 is SFDVKD. Trimming stripped 1 base from V and 1 base from J, with 13 bases between. The chain's CDR3 is CATSDFREEGAKNIQYF. CDR3 DNA: TGTGCCACCAGTGATTTCAGGGAAGAGGGGGCCAAAAACATTCAGTACTTC.

This chain joins TRBV20-1 and TRBJ2-1; D ambiguous. V shed 6 bases and J shed 5 bases, with 8 bases lying between them. CDR1 and CDR2 (germline): DFQATT, SNEGSKA (reference sequence). The CDR3 contains 11 residues. This CDR3 reads CSAASNNEQFF. CDR3 sequence (DNA): TGCAGTGCCGCCTCAAACAATGAGCAGTTCTTC.

The table lists this clonotype with many counts. V usage is TRBV12-3 or TRBV12-4 and J usage is TRBJ2-1, with D possibly TRBD2 on 6 matching bases. The CDR3 spans 14 residues. V was shortened by 3 bases and J by 2 bases, with 8 bases between the two germline ends. The CDR3 coding sequence is TGTGCCAGCAGTTTGTGGGGGGCCTACAATGAGCAGTTCTTC. Protein sequence: CASSLWGAYNEQFF.

This clonotype was seen a handful of times. The rearrangement links TRBV7-6 to TRBJ2-3; D is possibly TRBD1 (6 bases). V was trimmed by 3 bases and J by 6 bases, leaving 13 bases between them. The CDR3 spans 14 residues. Germline V gives CDR1 SGHVS, CDR2 FNYEAQ. CDR3 residues: CASSLTGPGDTQYF. The CDR3, as DNA: TGTGCCAGCAGCTTGACAGGTCCAGGGGATACGCAGTATTTT.

This clonotype was detected a few times. J is TRBJ1-1 and V is TRBV28; 12 bases align to TRBD1. Germline-derived CDR1 and CDR2 are MDHEN and SYDVKM. J gave up 2 bases and V 8 bases, and 3 bases lay outside the gene matches. The CDR3 has 14 residues. CDR3 loop: CASGTGGQNTEAFF. As DNA, the CDR3 is TGTGCCAGCGGGACAGGGGGCCAAAACACTGAAGCTTTCTTT. Supplemented by reference TRBV28 and TRBJ1-1, the full variable domain reads DVKVTQSSRYLVKRTGEKVFLECVQDMDHENMFWYRQDPGLGLRLIYFSYDVKMKEKGDIPEGYSVSREKKERFSLILESASTNQTSMYLCASGTGGQNTEAFFGQGTRLTVV.

This CDR3 reads CASSGGIGPFPGELFF. DNA for the CDR3: TGTGCCAGCAGCGGGGGAATAGGGCCGTTTCCCGGGGAGCTGTTTTTT. The rearrangement uses TRBV7-3 and TRBJ2-2, with D perhaps matching TRBD1 or TRBD2 (5 bases each). The CDR3 totals 16 residues. V lost 5 bases and J 6 bases, leaving 19 bases between the germline ends. Germline assignment: CDR1 SGHTA and CDR2 FQGTGA.

As DNA, the CDR3 is TGTGCCAGCAGCTCTGGGGACACCGAGATTAATGAGCAGTTCTTC. Its protein is CASSSGDTEINEQFF. The rearrangement links TRBV11-3 to TRBJ2-1, with D possibly being TRBD1 (6 bases). The ends were cut back, 4 bases at V and 7 bases at J, with 17 bases in the middle. This CDR3 has 15 amino acids. Germline V gene lookup returns CDR1 SGHNT and CDR2 YENEEA.

The table lists this clonotype with many counts. The chain couples TRBV5-1 to TRBJ2-7, with TRBD2 identical over 8 bases. In germline, CDR1 is SGHRS, CDR2 YFSETQ. Germline trimming cut 4 bases from V and 3 bases from J; bases unmatched to any gene: 15. The CDR3 covers 17 residues. CDR3 protein: CASSPHGGRGVNYEQYF. The DNA for the CDR3 is TGCGCCAGCAGCCCGCACGGGGGGCGGGGGGTAAACTACGAGCAGTACTTC.